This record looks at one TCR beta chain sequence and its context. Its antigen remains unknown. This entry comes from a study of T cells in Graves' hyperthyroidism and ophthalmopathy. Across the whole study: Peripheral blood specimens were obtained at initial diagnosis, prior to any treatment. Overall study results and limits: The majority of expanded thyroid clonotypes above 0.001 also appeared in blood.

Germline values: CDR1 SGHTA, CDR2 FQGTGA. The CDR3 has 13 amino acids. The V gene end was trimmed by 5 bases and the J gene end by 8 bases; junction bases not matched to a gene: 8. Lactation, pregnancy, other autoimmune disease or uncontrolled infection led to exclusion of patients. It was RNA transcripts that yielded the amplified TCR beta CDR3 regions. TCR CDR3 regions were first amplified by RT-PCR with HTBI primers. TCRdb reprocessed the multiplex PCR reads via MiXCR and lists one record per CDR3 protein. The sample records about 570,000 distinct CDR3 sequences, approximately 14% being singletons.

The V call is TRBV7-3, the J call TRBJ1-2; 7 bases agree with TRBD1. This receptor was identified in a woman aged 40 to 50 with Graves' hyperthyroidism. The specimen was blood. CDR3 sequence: CASSATGDDGYTF. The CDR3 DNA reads TGTGCCAGCAGCGCAACAGGGGACGACGGCTACACCTTC.